This TCR beta chain was captured in a study of blood T cell repertoires in COVID-19. Overall study: Sample material is recorded as cDNA or gDNA derived from T cells, B-cell-depleted T cells, or PBMCs.

Seattle researchers signed up patients amid active infection and tracked them longitudinally. The length of the CDR3 is 14 residues. Germline V gene lookup returns CDR1 SGHRS and CDR2 YFSETQ. Trimming removed 2 bases at V and 0 bases at J, with 5 bases between. Per the original data handling: Reference gene primer amplification gave estimated nucleated cell counts. The repertoire was sequenced with immunoSEQ multiplex PCR; TCRdb's copy has only in-frame clones and lacks some. The V and J calls and the clone size are those of that table, but D and trimming were determined from the DNA. The repertoire consists of some 100,000 clones, with approximately 86% occurring once and the leading ten covering around 2%.

The chain is built from TRBV5-1 and TRBJ2-2, with D hard to call. Specimen: peripheral blood. The receptor was derived from a man aged 50 to 60 with COVID-19, enrolled during active disease. The CDR3 DNA reads TGCGCCAGCAGCTTCTTAACGAACACCGGGGAGCTGTTTTTT. The encoded protein is CASSFLTNTGELFF.